These 27 T cell receptor beta chains were sequenced from one sample in a study of T cell changes during pregnancy in multiple sclerosis. Method: immunoSEQ multiplex PCR; TCRdb's copy keeps in-frame clones and lacks some. The data hold around 72,000 clones, with under 95% observed a single time. Source: CD4+ T cells from peripheral blood mononuclear cells, taken before pregnancy. The receptor source for this set is a female donor with multiple sclerosis, enrolled in a pregnancy study.

V gene TRBV28 combines with J gene TRBJ2-5; possibly TRBD2 for D (6 bases). This CDR3 spans 14 amino acids. V was clipped by 6 bases and J by 4 bases, with 15 bases between them. CDR1 MDHEN and CDR2 SYDVKM come from the germline V gene. The CDR3 loop reads CASSPDLGGETQYF. The CDR3 DNA is TGTGCCAGCAGCCCGGACCTGGGGGGAGAGACCCAGTACTTC.

This chain links TRBV5-1 with TRBJ2-1; TRBD2 matches 13 bases. The CDR3 runs to 17 residues. The V segment lost 2 bases and the J segment 10 bases; nucleotides outside the gene matches: 12. Per germline, CDR1 SGHRS and CDR2 YFSETQ. This CDR3 reads CASSFHLTSGGGREQFF. The CDR3 region has the DNA TGCGCCAGCAGCTTCCACTTAACTAGCGGGGGGGGAAGGGAGCAGTTCTTC.

The chain combines TRBV5-5 with TRBJ1-1, with 7 bases lining up with TRBD1. The V gene's germline CDR1 is SGHKS and CDR2 YYEKEE (reference sequence). The junction had 4 bases not matched to a gene; V was cut back by 5 bases and J by 3 bases. The CDR3 runs 13 residues. The CDR3 bases are TGTGCCAGCAGTCAAACAGGGGACACTGAAGCTTTCTTT. This codes for CASSQTGDTEAFF.

The V call is TRBV5-8, the J call TRBJ2-7, with D perhaps TRBD2 (5 bases). V dropped 0 bases and J dropped 1 base, with 14 bases sitting between them. CDR3 length equals 16 residues. Per the germline V gene, CDR1 is SGHTS and CDR2 is YDEGEE. CDR3 amino acids: CASSLVLTRASYEQYF. The CDR3 coding sequence is TGTGCCAGCAGCTTGGTCCTGACGAGGGCGTCCTACGAGCAGTACTTC.

This chain uses TRBV9 with TRBJ2-7, with 10 positions matching TRBD1. V lost 3 bases, J lost 7 bases, and 7 bases stayed unmatched. Per the germline V gene, CDR1 is SGDLS and CDR2 is YYNGEE. This CDR3 region has 14 residues. CDR3 loop: CASSEGQGLGEQYF. The CDR3, as DNA: TGTGCCAGCAGCGAGGGACAGGGGTTGGGGGAGCAGTACTTC.

This chain connects TRBV18 to TRBJ2-2; 10 bases are a match to TRBD2. V was pared by 3 bases and J by 6 bases, with 4 bases of the junction left unmatched. The germline CDR1 and CDR2 sequences are KGHSH and LQKENI. The CDR3 has 15 amino acids. CDR3 protein: CASSPGLAVPGELFF. CDR3 nucleotides: TGTGCCAGCTCACCTGGACTAGCGGTACCCGGGGAGCTGTTTTTT.

The chain uses TRBV11-3 and TRBJ2-1; 7 nucleotides line up with TRBD2. The CDR3 is 15 residues long. Trimming cost V 5 bases and J 7 bases; bases outside gene matches: 11. Germline V gives CDR1 SGHNT, CDR2 YENEEA. The CDR3 coding sequence is TGTGCCAGCAGCGATCTCAGACTAGCTCCAAATGAGCAGTTCTTC. It codes for CASSDLRLAPNEQFF.

V is TRBV4-2 and J is TRBJ2-1; D not resolved. Trimming cost V 1 base and J 8 bases, with 18 bases left between them. This CDR3 has 16 amino acids. Germline loops: CDR1 LGHNA, CDR2 YNFKEQ. CDR3 nucleotides: TGTGCCAGCAGCCAAGGCGTCGCCCTTAACGCCTATGAGCAGTTCTTC. Its protein product is CASSQGVALNAYEQFF.

This sequence joins TRBV5-8 and TRBJ1-2; D possibly corresponds to TRBD1 (5 bases). CDR1 is SGHTS and CDR2 is YDEGEE in the germline V gene. The CDR3 runs to 13 residues. The V and J ends lost 2 bases and 5 bases respectively, with 10 bases between them. The CDR3 nucleotides are TGTGCCAGCAGCTTCGGGGGGGTTTATGGCTACACCTTC. Translated: CASSFGGVYGYTF.

This chain links TRBV5-4 with TRBJ2-3; 8 bases map to TRBD2. The junction had 10 bases not matched to a gene; V was cut back by 9 bases and J by 4 bases. Germline CDR1 is SGHNT and CDR2 is YYREEE (reference sequence). The CDR3 consists of 14 residues. This CDR3 reads CATVERGRADTQYF. In DNA, the CDR3 is TGTGCCACCGTCGAGCGGGGGAGGGCAGATACGCAGTATTTT.

This clone has a handful of counts. V gene TRBV29-1 combines with J gene TRBJ1-1, with TRBD1 identical over 11 bases. The germline V gene has CDR1 SQVTM and CDR2 ANQGSEA. The junction had 3 bases not matched to a gene; V was cut back by 4 bases and J by 5 bases. The CDR3 covers 13 residues. Here the CDR3 reads CSVVGDRGTEAFF. CDR3 sequence (DNA): TGCAGCGTTGTAGGGGACAGGGGGACTGAAGCTTTCTTT.

The chain uses TRBV29-1 and TRBJ1-2; D might be TRBD1 (5 bases). Trimming pared 4 bases from V and 4 bases from J, leaving 16 bases between. The CDR3 runs to 14 residues. Germline V gene data show CDR1 as SQVTM and CDR2 as ANQGSEA. CDR3 DNA: TGCAGCGTTGTGCATTCGGGGGGTGCCTATGGCTACACCTTC. Amino acids: CSVVHSGGAYGYTF.

The chain is built from TRBV28 and TRBJ1-4; 9 positions match TRBD1. Trimming at V came to 5 bases and at J to 3 bases, leaving 4 bases not matched to a gene. This CDR3 region has 15 residues. Germline CDR1 and CDR2: MDHEN and SYDVKM. CDR3 nucleotide sequence: TGTGCCAGCAGTCTCCGGGACAGGGCTAATGAAAAACTGTTTTTT. It codes for CASSLRDRANEKLFF.

This chain connects TRBV19 to TRBJ2-1; 14 nucleotides match TRBD2. The CDR3 contains 17 residues. V lost 0 bases to trimming and J lost 7 bases; unmatched junction nucleotides: 5. Germline V gene sequence: CDR1 LNHDA, CDR2 SQIVND (reference sequence). The CDR3 is CASSIDLGTSGGNEQFF. CDR3 nucleotide sequence: TGTGCCAGTAGTATAGATCTGGGGACTAGCGGGGGTAATGAGCAGTTCTTC.

The V gene is TRBV5-1, the J gene TRBJ2-7; D gene uncertain. The ends were cut back, 4 bases at V and 0 bases at J, with 8 bases in the middle. Germline assignment: CDR1 SGHRS and CDR2 YFSETQ. The CDR3 totals 13 residues. CDR3 sequence: CASSTTSSYEQYF. For the CDR3, the DNA is TGCGCCAGCAGCACGACAAGCTCCTACGAGCAGTACTTC.

The chain has TRBV5-1 and TRBJ2-2; D uncertain. V lost 3 bases to trimming and J lost 0 bases, with 12 bases between them. There are 16 residues in the CDR3. Per germline, CDR1 SGHRS and CDR2 YFSETQ. CDR3 bases: TGCGCCAGCAGCTCCGCCATCCGCGCGAACACCGGGGAGCTGTTTTTT. Amino acid sequence: CASSSAIRANTGELFF.

V is TRBV5-1 and J is TRBJ1-4; D not resolved. Deletions cut 0 bases from V and 0 bases from J, with 9 bases between. Germline CDR1 SGHRS, CDR2 YFSETQ. The CDR3 runs 16 residues. The DNA of the CDR3 is TGCGCCAGCAGCTTGGCACAGTTTGCAACTAATGAAAAACTGTTTTTT. Translation gives CASSLAQFATNEKLFF.

In nucleotides, the CDR3 is TGTGCCAGCAGCTTGTTAGGTACGGACAGTGACTTCTACGAGCAGTACTTC. It specifies CASSLLGTDSDFYEQYF. The chain recombines TRBV5-6 with TRBJ2-7; maybe TRBD1 (6 bases). The V gene's germline CDR1 is SGHDT and CDR2 YYEEEE. The CDR3 is 17 amino acids. Trimming pared 1 base from V and 3 bases from J, leaving 20 bases between.

The chain has TRBV7-6 and TRBJ1-6; the D gene is possibly TRBD1 (5 bases). Between the trimmed V and J ends, which lost 5 bases and 6 bases, there was a span of 14 bases. There are 15 residues in the CDR3. From germline, CDR1 is SGHVS and CDR2 FNYEAQ. The CDR3 DNA follows: TGTGCCAGCAGCCTGGGGGAGGGTTTTAATTCACCCCTCCACTTT. It yields the protein CASSLGEGFNSPLHF.

The chain uses TRBV11-3 and TRBJ2-7; tentative D call: TRBD1 (5 bases). In germline, CDR1 is SGHNT, CDR2 YENEEA. V lost 4 bases and J lost 3, with 7 bases in between. The CDR3 is 12 amino acids. The CDR3 DNA reads TGTGCCAGCAGCTCCGACAGCTACGAGCAGTACTTC. Translated, it gives CASSSDSYEQYF.

J is TRBJ2-1 and V is TRBV6-6; D is unresolved. Germline V gene sequence: CDR1 MNHNY, CDR2 SVGAGI (reference sequence). V was pared by 4 bases and J by 9 bases, with 19 bases between. The CDR3 has 15 residues. The CDR3 sequence: CASSSPTYPPREQFF. For the CDR3, the DNA is TGTGCCAGCAGTTCTCCGACATACCCCCCGCGTGAGCAGTTCTTC.

The chain employs TRBV19 and TRBJ1-5; a possible D gene is TRBD1 (6 bases). Germline CDR1 and CDR2: LNHDA and SQIVND (reference sequence). The CDR3 covers 14 residues. V shed 1 base and J shed 7 bases, with 11 bases lying between them. The CDR3 DNA sequence: TGTGCCAGTAGTATAGTAAGGGGGATACAGCCCCAGCATTTT. This sequence encodes CASSIVRGIQPQHF.

This clone was found once. The chain is built from TRBV4-2 and TRBJ1-1; 8 bases are shared with TRBD1. The V and J ends lost 1 base and 3 bases, in that order; junction bases with no gene match: 4. The CDR3 length is 15 residues. Germline V gives CDR1 LGHNA, CDR2 YNFKEQ. CDR3 in DNA: TGTGCCAGCAGCCAAGGACAGGGGAAGTACACTGAAGCTTTCTTT. Its translation: CASSQGQGKYTEAFF.

This clone was counted a single time. The chain joins TRBV5-1 to TRBJ2-5; tentatively, D is TRBD2 (6 bases). The CDR3 spans 14 residues. V was cut by 0 bases and J by 3 bases, with 9 bases left in between. Germline CDR1 is SGHRS and CDR2 is YFSETQ. The CDR3 sequence is CASSLGGLEETQYF. CDR3 DNA sequence: TGCGCCAGCAGCTTGGGGGGACTCGAAGAGACCCAGTACTTC.

The rearrangement joins TRBV6-6 to TRBJ1-3; 7 bases match TRBD1. From germline, CDR1 is MNHNY and CDR2 SVGAGI (reference sequence). The CDR3 is 16 amino acids. Trimming took 4 bases from V and 2 from J; bases not matched to a gene: 8. The CDR3 spells CASSFPGQKTGNTIYF. CDR3 DNA sequence: TGTGCCAGCAGTTTTCCGGGACAGAAGACTGGAAACACCATATATTTT.

This sequence joins TRBV19 and TRBJ1-5, with a weak D call TRBD1 (6 bases). CDR3 length equals 14 residues. Germline CDR1 is LNHDA and CDR2 is SQIVND (reference sequence). V lost 3 bases to trimming and J lost 5 bases, with 11 bases between them. CDR3 bases: TGTGCCAGTAGTATGGACAGTGTTTATCAGCCCCAGCATTTT. Translating it yields CASSMDSVYQPQHF.

The chain carries TRBV15 and TRBJ1-1, with D maybe TRBD1 (6 bases). The CDR3 has 14 amino acids. Germline CDR1 reads LNHNV; CDR2 reads YYDKDF (reference sequence). V lost 4 bases, J lost 0 bases, and 9 bases lay in between. The chain's CDR3 is CATSKQGLNTEAFF. The CDR3 nucleotides read TGTGCCACCAGCAAACAGGGTCTGAACACTGAAGCTTTCTTT.